The TCR beta chain described here comes from a study of cytomegalovirus exposure and HLA in healthy donors. A remark on this clone: Its antigen is currently unknown.

Study-level results: Sequencing depth across donors, presence/absence analyses assumed, was roughly uniform.

There are 12 residues in the CDR3. Trimming removed 8 bases from V and 9 bases from J, with 11 bases in between. The germline V gene has CDR1 SGHTA and CDR2 FQGTGA. It was with 60 Vbeta and 13 Jbeta primers that the PCR ran. Sequencing was performed with immunoSEQ multiplex PCR; in TCRdb, only in-frame clones are kept and a portion is missing. The sample lists around 150,000 clones, 75% to 80% occurring once. The chain recombines TRBV7-3 with TRBJ1-6; no firm D call. This TCR was sampled from a woman in her twenties or thirties in good health and CMV-seronegative. Input material: PBMCs. CDR3 loop: CASSHPGSPLHF. The CDR3 DNA reads TGTGCCAGCTCCCACCCCGGTTCACCCCTCCACTTT.